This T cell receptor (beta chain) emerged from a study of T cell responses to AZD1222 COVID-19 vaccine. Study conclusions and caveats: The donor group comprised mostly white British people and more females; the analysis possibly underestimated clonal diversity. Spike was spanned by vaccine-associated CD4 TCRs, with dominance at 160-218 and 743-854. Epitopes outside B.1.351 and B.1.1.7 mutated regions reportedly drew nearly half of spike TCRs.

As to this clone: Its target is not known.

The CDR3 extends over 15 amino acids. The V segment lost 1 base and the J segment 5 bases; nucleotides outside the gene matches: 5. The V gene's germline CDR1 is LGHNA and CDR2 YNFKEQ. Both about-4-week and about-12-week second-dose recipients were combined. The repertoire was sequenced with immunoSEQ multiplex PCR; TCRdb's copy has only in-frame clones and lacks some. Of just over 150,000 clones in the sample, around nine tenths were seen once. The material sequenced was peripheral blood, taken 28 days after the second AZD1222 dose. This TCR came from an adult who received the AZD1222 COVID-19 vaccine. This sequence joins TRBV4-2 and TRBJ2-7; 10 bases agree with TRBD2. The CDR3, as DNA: TGTGCCAGCAGCCAAGTGTCTAGCGGGAGAGACGAGCAGTACTTC. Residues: CASSQVSSGRDEQYF.